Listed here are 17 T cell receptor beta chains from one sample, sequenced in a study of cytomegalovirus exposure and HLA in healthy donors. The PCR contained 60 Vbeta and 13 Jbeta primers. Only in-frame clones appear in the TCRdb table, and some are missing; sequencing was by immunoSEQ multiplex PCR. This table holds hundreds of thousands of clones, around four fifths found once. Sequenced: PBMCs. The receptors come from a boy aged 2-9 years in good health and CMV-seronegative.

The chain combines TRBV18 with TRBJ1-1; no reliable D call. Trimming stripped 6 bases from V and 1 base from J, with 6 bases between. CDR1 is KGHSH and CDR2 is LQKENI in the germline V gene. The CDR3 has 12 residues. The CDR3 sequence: CASSNTNTEAFF. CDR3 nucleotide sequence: TGTGCCAGCTCGAACACGAACACTGAAGCTTTCTTT.

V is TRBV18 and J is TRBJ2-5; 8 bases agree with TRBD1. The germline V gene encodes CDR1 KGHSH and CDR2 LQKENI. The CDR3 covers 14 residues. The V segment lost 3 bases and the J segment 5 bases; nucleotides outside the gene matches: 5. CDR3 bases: TGTGCCAGCTCACCCGGACAGGGCGACGAGACCCAGTACTTC. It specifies CASSPGQGDETQYF.

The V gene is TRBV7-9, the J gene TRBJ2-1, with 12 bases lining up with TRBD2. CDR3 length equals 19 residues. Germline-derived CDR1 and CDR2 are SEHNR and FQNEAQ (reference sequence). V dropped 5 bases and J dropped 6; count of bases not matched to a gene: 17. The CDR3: CASSLLFLAGGPRLNEQFF. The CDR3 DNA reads TGTGCCAGCAGCCTCCTATTCCTAGCGGGGGGGCCGAGACTCAATGAGCAGTTCTTC. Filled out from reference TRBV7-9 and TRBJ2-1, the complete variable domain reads DTGVSQNPRHKITKRGQNVTFRCDPISEHNRLYWYRQTLGQGPEFLTYFQNEAQLEKSRLLSDRFSAERPKGSFSTLEIQRTEQGDSAMYLCASSLLFLAGGPRLNEQFFGPGTRLTVL.

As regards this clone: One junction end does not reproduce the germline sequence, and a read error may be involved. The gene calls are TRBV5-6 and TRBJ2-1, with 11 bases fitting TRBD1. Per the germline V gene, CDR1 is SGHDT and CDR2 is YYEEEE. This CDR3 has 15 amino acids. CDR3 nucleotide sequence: TGTGCCAGCTGCTTAGGACAGGGGGCTGGTAATGAGCAGTTCTTC. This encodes CASCLGQGAGNEQFF.

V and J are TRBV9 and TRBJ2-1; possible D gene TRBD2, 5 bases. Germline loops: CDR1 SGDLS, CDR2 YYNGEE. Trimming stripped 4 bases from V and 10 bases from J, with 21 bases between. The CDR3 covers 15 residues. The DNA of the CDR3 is TGTGCCAGCAGCCCTAGCCCCACCGACGCGATGGAGCAGTTCTTC. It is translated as CASSPSPTDAMEQFF.

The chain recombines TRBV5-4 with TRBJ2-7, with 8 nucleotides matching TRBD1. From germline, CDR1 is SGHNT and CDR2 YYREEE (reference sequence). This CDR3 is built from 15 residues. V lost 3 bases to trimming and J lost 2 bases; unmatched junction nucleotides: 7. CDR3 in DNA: TGTGCCAGCAGCTCCCCGGGACAGGCAGCCTACGAGCAGTACTTC. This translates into CASSSPGQAAYEQYF.

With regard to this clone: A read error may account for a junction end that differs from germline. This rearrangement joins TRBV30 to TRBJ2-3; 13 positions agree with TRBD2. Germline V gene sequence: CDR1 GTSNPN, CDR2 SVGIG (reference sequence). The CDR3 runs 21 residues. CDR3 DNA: TGTGCCTGGAGTACCCCAACACCGGGACTAGCGGGGAGATCGGCACAGATACGCAGTATCTTT. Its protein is CAWSTPTPGLAGRSAQIRSIF.

DNA for the CDR3: TGTGCCATCACCCAGATAACTAGCGGGGGGTTAGCCAAAAACATTCAGTACTTC. Protein: CAITQITSGGLAKNIQYF. This chain links TRBV10-3 with TRBJ2-4; TRBD2 matches at 12 bases. J lost 0 bases, V lost 7 bases, and 10 bases had no gene match. Germline CDR1 reads ENHRY; CDR2 reads SYGVKD. The CDR3 runs to 18 residues.

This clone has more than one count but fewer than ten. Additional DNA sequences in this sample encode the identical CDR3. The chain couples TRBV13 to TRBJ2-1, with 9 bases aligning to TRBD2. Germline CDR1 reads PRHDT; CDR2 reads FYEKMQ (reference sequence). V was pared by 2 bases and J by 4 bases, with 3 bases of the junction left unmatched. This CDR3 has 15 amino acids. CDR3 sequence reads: CASSLRLAGYNEQFF. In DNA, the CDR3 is TGTGCCAGCAGCTTAAGGCTAGCGGGGTACAATGAGCAGTTCTTC.

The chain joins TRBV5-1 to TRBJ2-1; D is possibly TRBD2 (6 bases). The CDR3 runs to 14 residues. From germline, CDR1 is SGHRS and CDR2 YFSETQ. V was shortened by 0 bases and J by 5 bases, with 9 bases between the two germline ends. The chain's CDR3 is CASSLGGGHNEQFF. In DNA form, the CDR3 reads TGCGCCAGCAGCTTGGGGGGAGGACACAATGAGCAGTTCTTC.

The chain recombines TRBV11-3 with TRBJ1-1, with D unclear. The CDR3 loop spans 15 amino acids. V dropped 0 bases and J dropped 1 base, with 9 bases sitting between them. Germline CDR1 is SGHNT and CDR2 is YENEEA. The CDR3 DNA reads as TGTGCCAGCAGCTTAGAGCCCCCAGAGAACACTGAAGCTTTCTTT. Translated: CASSLEPPENTEAFF.

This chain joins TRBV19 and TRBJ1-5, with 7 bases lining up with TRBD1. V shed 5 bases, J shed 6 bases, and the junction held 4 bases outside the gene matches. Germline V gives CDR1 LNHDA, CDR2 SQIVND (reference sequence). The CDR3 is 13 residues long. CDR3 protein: CASSDREAQPQHF. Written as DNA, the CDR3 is TGTGCCAGTAGTGACAGGGAGGCTCAGCCCCAGCATTTT.

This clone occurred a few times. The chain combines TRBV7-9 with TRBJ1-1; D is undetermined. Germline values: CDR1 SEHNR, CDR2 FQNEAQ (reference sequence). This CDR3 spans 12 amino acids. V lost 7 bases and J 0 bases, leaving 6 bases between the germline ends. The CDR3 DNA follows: TGTGCCAGCACCCCAGTGAACACTGAAGCTTTCTTT. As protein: CASTPVNTEAFF. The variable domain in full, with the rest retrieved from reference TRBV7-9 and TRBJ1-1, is DTGVSQNPRHKITKRGQNVTFRCDPISEHNRLYWYRQTLGQGPEFLTYFQNEAQLEKSRLLSDRFSAERPKGSFSTLEIQRTEQGDSAMYLCASTPVNTEAFFGQGTRLTVV.

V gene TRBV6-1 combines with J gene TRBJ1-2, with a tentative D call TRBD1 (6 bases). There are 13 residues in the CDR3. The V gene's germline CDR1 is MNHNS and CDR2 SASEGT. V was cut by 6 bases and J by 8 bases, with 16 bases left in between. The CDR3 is CASREAGAGGYTF. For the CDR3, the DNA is TGTGCCAGCAGGGAGGCGGGGGCCGGGGGCTACACCTTC.

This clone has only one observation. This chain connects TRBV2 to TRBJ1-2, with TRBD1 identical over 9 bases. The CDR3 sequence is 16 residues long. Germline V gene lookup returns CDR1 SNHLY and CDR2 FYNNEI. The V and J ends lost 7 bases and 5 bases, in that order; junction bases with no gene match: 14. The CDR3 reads CASTGVDRGKLYGYTF. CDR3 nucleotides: TGTGCCAGCACAGGGGTCGACAGGGGGAAGTTGTATGGCTACACCTTC.

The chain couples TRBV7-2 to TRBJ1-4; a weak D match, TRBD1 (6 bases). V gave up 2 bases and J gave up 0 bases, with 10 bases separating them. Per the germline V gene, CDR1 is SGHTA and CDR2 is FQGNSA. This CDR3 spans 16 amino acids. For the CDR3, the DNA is TGTGCCAGCAGCTTAAGGGGGGGGACAACTAATGAAAAACTGTTTTTT. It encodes CASSLRGGTTNEKLFF.

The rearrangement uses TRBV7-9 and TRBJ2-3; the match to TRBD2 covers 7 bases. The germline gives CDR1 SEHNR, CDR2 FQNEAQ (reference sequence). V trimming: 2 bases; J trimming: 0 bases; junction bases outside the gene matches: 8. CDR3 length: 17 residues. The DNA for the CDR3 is TGTGCCAGCAGCTTAACTCCTCTAGCGGCTAGCACAGATACGCAGTATTTT. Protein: CASSLTPLAASTDTQYF. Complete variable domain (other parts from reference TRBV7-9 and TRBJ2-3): DTGVSQNPRHKITKRGQNVTFRCDPISEHNRLYWYRQTLGQGPEFLTYFQNEAQLEKSRLLSDRFSAERPKGSFSTLEIQRTEQGDSAMYLCASSLTPLAASTDTQYFGPGTRLTVL.